This T cell receptor beta chain was obtained from a study of blood T cell repertoires in COVID-19. Study as a whole: Samples taken during acute and convalescent COVID-19 were collected in the United States, Italy and Spain. The analysed material was cDNA or gDNA that came from T cells, B-cell-depleted T cells, or PBMCs.

This clone was seen a handful of times. Original processing notes: Cell counts per sample came from amplifying reference gene primers. Sequenced by immunoSEQ multiplex PCR; TCRdb stores in-frame clones only, minus some. V and J calls plus clone size are reproduced from that table; the DNA served to infer D and trimming. The data contain about 120,000 clones, 70% to 90% of them singletons. Deletions cut 4 bases from V and 4 bases from J, with 15 bases between. CDR1 SGHRS and CDR2 YFSETQ come from the germline V gene. CDR3 length: 15 residues. The receptor was isolated from an older man who had recovered from COVID-19. The chain carries TRBV5-1 and TRBJ1-3, with D perhaps matching TRBD1 (6 bases). The specimen was peripheral blood. CDR3 protein: CASSQGGVSGNTIYF. The DNA for the CDR3 is TGCGCCAGCAGCCAAGGGGGGGTTTCAGGAAACACCATATATTTT.